The 3 T cell receptor beta chains below were found in one sample sequenced in a study of shared T cell receptors in the human thymus. The table came from immunoSEQ multiplex PCR; TCRdb's copy has only in-frame clones and leaves some out. In the table there are approximately 730,000 clones, 70% to 90% of which are singletons. The data were also submitted as part of a second study, on human thymus T cells.

Sample: thymocytes. These receptor sequences come from a girl less than two years old with a congenital heart defect.

About this clone: The identical CDR3 is also encoded by other nucleotide sequences in the sample. The chain recombines TRBV7-8 with TRBJ1-5; D unresolved. Germline V gives CDR1 SGHVS, CDR2 FQNEAQ. CDR3 length equals 13 residues. V shed 1 base and J shed 7 bases, with 8 bases lying between them. The CDR3, as DNA: TGTGCCAGCAGCTTAGAAGGAGTACAGCCCCAGCATTTT. Amino acid sequence: CASSLEGVQPQHF.

This chain uses TRBV6-1 with TRBJ1-5, with D possibly matching TRBD1 (5 bases). The germline V gene has CDR1 MNHNS and CDR2 SASEGT. V was pared by 8 bases and J by 2 bases, with 16 bases between. This CDR3 spans 15 amino acids. The CDR3 loop is CASGGVPMGNQPQHF. CDR3 bases: TGTGCCAGCGGAGGGGTCCCGATGGGCAATCAGCCCCAGCATTTT.

The J gene is TRBJ2-1, the V gene TRBV28; 8 bases are shared with TRBD1. Germline-derived CDR1 and CDR2 are MDHEN and SYDVKM. The CDR3 is 20 amino acids. V lost 5 bases, J lost 0 bases, and 18 bases stayed unmatched. The CDR3 here is CASSPIGARDRTSSYNEQFF. The CDR3 coding sequence is TGTGCCAGCAGTCCTATAGGCGCCCGGGACAGGACCAGCTCCTACAATGAGCAGTTCTTC.